The source of this TCR beta chain is a study of tumor-infiltrating lymphocytes in primary liver carcinoma. General study points: Tumor-adjacent and tumor-blood pairs overlapped less than tumor region pairs did. Only about 8-25% of top clones were detected in each of the five tumor regions.

Germline CDR1 is SGHAT and CDR2 is FQNNGV. CDR3 length: 17 amino acids. A constant-region primer primed TCR beta cDNA synthesis from roughly 510 ng of total RNA. Nested multiplex PCR, run for three rounds with slightly modified ARM-PCR, yielded TCR beta libraries. Both of the initial two PCR rounds ran for roughly 10 cycles and employed TRBV1-TRBV30 forward primers alongside a C-beta reverse primer. TCRdb fed the multiplex PCR reads into MiXCR, producing one record per CDR3 protein. The repertoire holds about 190,000 distinct CDR3 sequences, with approximately 86% as singletons. As to this clonotype: The antigen remains undetermined. Since no conserved phenylalanine or tryptophan closes the CDR3, a read error is the likely cause.

Total RNA and DNA came together from around 20-30 mg of bulk tissue without cell sorting. Treatment of the patients' primary liver carcinoma consisted of surgical resection. Over 75% of the cells in every tumor sample were viable tumor cells. This TCR came from a man aged 35-49 years with primary liver carcinoma and hepatitis B virus infection. The source material was tumor tissue from primary liver carcinoma. V and J are TRBV11-2 and TRBJ1-5; tentatively, D is TRBD1 (6 bases). The last part of the DNA fits TRBJ2-3 better; the J call may be wrong. The CDR3 nucleotides read TGTGCCAGCAGTTTAGTAGGGGTAACAGGGAGCAATCAGCCCCAGTATTTA. Its protein is CASSLVGVTGSNQPQYL.